The next 21 T cell receptor beta chains were all read from a single sample in a study of cytomegalovirus exposure and HLA in healthy donors. Use of 60 Vbeta and 13 Jbeta primers characterized the PCR. This table comes from immunoSEQ multiplex PCR, and its TCRdb copy is limited to in-frame clones, with some not included. This table holds about 180,000 clones, over 80% found once. The sequencing input was PBMCs. The receptors derive from a man aged 40-55 years in good health and CMV-seronegative.

This chain connects TRBV27 to TRBJ2-5; 7 bases fit TRBD1. The V segment lost 6 bases and the J segment 2 bases; nucleotides outside the gene matches: 6. Germline V CDR1 and CDR2: MNHEY, SMNVEV (reference sequence). The CDR3 is 14 residues long. CDR3 nucleotide sequence: TGTGCCAGCAGGCCAACGACAGGGCAAGAGACCCAGTACTTC. Translated, it gives CASRPTTGQETQYF.

J is TRBJ1-4 and V is TRBV5-1; D remains unclear. Trimming stripped 0 bases from V and 7 bases from J, with 13 bases between. This CDR3 has 15 amino acids. CDR1 and CDR2 from the germline V gene are SGHRS and YFSETQ. The CDR3 DNA follows: TGCGCCAGCAGCTTGGCGCCATCGTCGAGTGAAAAACTGTTTTTT. This gives the protein CASSLAPSSSEKLFF.

The rearrangement joins TRBV4-3 to TRBJ1-5; TRBD1 matches 8 bases. CDR1 LGHNA and CDR2 YSLEER come from the germline V gene. This CDR3 spans 18 amino acids. Unmatched junction bases numbered 9, after V lost 0 bases and J lost 2 bases. The chain's CDR3 is CASSQDRQGARGNQPQHF. The CDR3 DNA is TGCGCCAGCAGCCAAGACCGGCAGGGGGCGAGAGGCAATCAGCCCCAGCATTTT.

This chain joins TRBV10-3 and TRBJ2-1; 9 bases are a match to TRBD2. V lost 9 bases, J lost 9 bases, and 12 bases stayed unmatched. Germline CDR1 reads ENHRY; CDR2 reads SYGVKD. This CDR3 is 14 amino acids long. CDR3 sequence: CAISLAGRGGEQFF. The DNA of the CDR3 is TGTGCCATATCCCTAGCGGGGAGGGGCGGTGAGCAGTTCTTC.

This chain links TRBV9 with TRBJ2-2; tentative D call: TRBD1 (6 bases). CDR3 length: 16 amino acids. V lost 0 bases and J lost 5, with 14 bases in between. The V gene's germline CDR1 is SGDLS and CDR2 YYNGEE. The CDR3 sequence: CASSVGIGRGTGELFF. The CDR3 region has the DNA TGTGCCAGCAGCGTAGGAATAGGCAGGGGAACCGGGGAGCTGTTTTTT. Variable domain in full (rest from reference TRBV9 and TRBJ2-2): DSGVTQTPKHLITATGQRVTLRCSPRSGDLSVYWYQQSLDQGLQFLIQYYNGEERAKGNILERFSAQQFPDLHSELNLSSLELGDSALYFCASSVGIGRGTGELFFGEGSRLTVL.

The chain is built from TRBV30 and TRBJ2-5; tentative D call: TRBD2 (5 bases). This CDR3 region has 15 residues. Trimming left V 0 bases short and J 2 bases short, with 13 bases between. Germline V gene data show CDR1 as GTSNPN and CDR2 as SVGIG (reference sequence). This CDR3 is CAWSVRTGMQETQYF. Here the CDR3 DNA reads TGTGCCTGGAGTGTAAGAACGGGAATGCAAGAGACCCAGTACTTC.

The chain links TRBV28 to TRBJ2-3; 7 bases line up with TRBD2. The CDR3 is 13 residues long. Germline V gene sequence: CDR1 MDHEN, CDR2 SYDVKM. With 10 bases clipped from V and 7 bases from J, the junction kept 11 bases outside the gene matches. CDR3 residues: CATLGLAENTQYF. CDR3 sequence (DNA): TGTGCCACTCTGGGGCTAGCGGAAAATACGCAGTATTTT.

This clone was counted a single time. The J gene is TRBJ2-7, the V gene TRBV5-5, with a tentative D call TRBD2 (5 bases). The CDR3 contains 12 residues. The ends were cut back, 9 bases at V and 4 bases at J, with 14 bases in the middle. Germline lookup yields CDR1 SGHKS and CDR2 YYEKEE (reference sequence). In DNA, the CDR3 is TGTGCCACCCGGGATGAGGCGTACGAGCAGTACTTC. Its translation: CATRDEAYEQYF.

The chain carries TRBV2 and TRBJ1-1; weak D call: TRBD1 (5 bases). Germline V gene data show CDR1 as SNHLY and CDR2 as FYNNEI. The CDR3 covers 14 residues. V was cut by 3 bases and J by 5 bases, with 13 bases left in between. CDR3 amino acids: CASSDVPGGTEAFF. As DNA, the CDR3 is TGTGCCAGCAGTGATGTTCCGGGGGGGACTGAAGCTTTCTTT.

The J gene is TRBJ2-1, the V gene TRBV27; D is unresolved. The CDR3 runs 11 residues. V lost 7 bases to trimming and J lost 4 bases, with 5 bases between them. Germline assignment: CDR1 MNHEY and CDR2 SMNVEV (reference sequence). This chain's CDR3 is CASKEYNEQFF. The DNA for the CDR3 is TGTGCCAGCAAGGAGTACAATGAGCAGTTCTTC.

CDR3 sequence (DNA): TGTGCCAGTTTGGGCGACCCCACAGATACGCAGTATTTT. It encodes CASLGDPTDTQYF. The chain couples TRBV25-1 to TRBJ2-3; D uncertain. Between the trimmed V and J ends, which lost 9 bases and 2 bases, there was a span of 12 bases. The CDR3 has 13 amino acids. The V gene's germline CDR1 is MGHDK and CDR2 SYGVNS.

The V gene is TRBV11-2, the J gene TRBJ1-1, with TRBD1 as a possible D gene (5 bases). Trimming stripped 4 bases from V and 10 bases from J, with 16 bases between. CDR3 length: 13 residues. Germline V gives CDR1 SGHAT, CDR2 FQNNGV. The CDR3 spells CASSSPGSRVAFF. DNA of the CDR3: TGTGCCAGCAGCTCCCCAGGGTCTCGAGTAGCTTTCTTT.

The chain joins TRBV19 to TRBJ1-4; 8 bases are shared with TRBD1. Trimming at V came to 5 bases and at J to 9 bases, leaving 11 bases not matched to a gene. This CDR3 is built from 15 residues. The germline CDR1 and CDR2 sequences are LNHDA and SQIVND (reference sequence). CDR3 in DNA: TGTGCCAGTAGTCCAACTTCCCGACAGGGGAAAAAACTGTTTTTT. Its translation is CASSPTSRQGKKLFF.

This clone was detected only once. The rearrangement joins TRBV7-2 to TRBJ2-3, with D possibly TRBD2 on 7 matching bases. The CDR3 is 16 amino acids. Germline V gene lookup returns CDR1 SGHTA and CDR2 FQGNSA. V was clipped by 3 bases and J by 4 bases, with 17 bases between them. CDR3 nucleotides: TGTGCCAGCAGCTTCCGTACCGGGGGGCGCGCAGATACGCAGTATTTT. Amino acids: CASSFRTGGRADTQYF. Full variable domain (missing parts from reference TRBV7-2 and TRBJ2-3): GAGVSQSPSNKVTEKGKDVELRCDPISGHTALYWYRQSLGQGLEFLIYFQGNSAPDKSGLPSDRFSAERTGGSVSTLTIQRTQQEDSAVYLCASSFRTGGRADTQYFGPGTRLTVL.

The rearrangement joins TRBV30 to TRBJ1-2; 9 nucleotides match TRBD1. V lost 5 bases, J lost 0 bases, and 7 bases stayed unmatched. This CDR3 region has 15 residues. The germline V gene has CDR1 GTSNPN and CDR2 SVGIG (reference sequence). This CDR3 is CAWSGTGQANYGYTF. The CDR3 DNA reads TGTGCCTGGTCAGGGACAGGGCAAGCTAACTATGGCTACACCTTC.

As for this clone: Germline and junction disagree at one end, which may indicate a read error. The chain joins TRBV30 to TRBJ2-5; unclear D gene. Germline V gene sequence: CDR1 GTSNPN, CDR2 SVGIG (reference sequence). The CDR3 spans 15 residues. CDR3 loop: CVWSVTAGNQETQYF. Written as DNA, the CDR3 is TGTGTCTGGAGTGTAACGGCAGGCAACCAAGAGACCCAGTACTTC.

This chain links TRBV30 with TRBJ1-3; D is uncertain. Looked up from germline, CDR1 is GTSNPN and CDR2 is SVGIG (reference sequence). CDR3 length: 14 residues. Between the trimmed V and J ends, which lost 1 base and 0 bases, there was a span of 7 bases. The DNA of the CDR3 is TGTGCCTGGAGTGACGACTTCTCTGGAAACACCATATATTTT. It translates to CAWSDDFSGNTIYF.

A few counts support this clone. The V call is TRBV5-6, the J call TRBJ1-1; D uncertain. CDR1 is SGHDT and CDR2 is YYEEEE in the germline V gene. The length of the CDR3 is 14 residues. V lost 2 bases, J lost 6 bases, and 14 bases lay in between. The CDR3 DNA is TGTGCCAGCAGCTTCTCGCGGTTGGTCGCTGAAGCTTTCTTT. Residues: CASSFSRLVAEAFF.

In DNA, the CDR3 is TGTGCCAGCAGTTCCCGGCTAGCGGGAGGGGTGAATGAGCAGTTCTTC. Amino acid sequence: CASSSRLAGGVNEQFF. The chain joins TRBV28 to TRBJ2-1; 12 bases agree with TRBD2. This CDR3 contains 16 residues. V dropped 4 bases and J dropped 7; count of bases not matched to a gene: 8. CDR1 and CDR2 from the germline V gene are MDHEN and SYDVKM.

The chain combines TRBV28 with TRBJ2-3; 7 bases fit TRBD1. The CDR3 sequence is 14 residues long. V gave up 7 bases and J gave up 2 bases; unmatched junction bases: 6. From germline, CDR1 is MDHEN and CDR2 SYDVKM. Here the CDR3 reads CASIRGRITDTQYF. DNA of the CDR3: TGTGCCAGCATAAGGGGGCGGATCACAGATACGCAGTATTTT. The full variable domain, with the rest looked up from reference TRBV28 and TRBJ2-3, is DVKVTQSSRYLVKRTGEKVFLECVQDMDHENMFWYRQDPGLGLRLIYFSYDVKMKEKGDIPEGYSVSREKKERFSLILESASTNQTSMYLCASIRGRITDTQYFGPGTRLTVL.

The chain is built from TRBV6-5 and TRBJ2-2; D uncertain. V was trimmed by 6 bases and J by 4 bases, leaving 15 bases between them. Germline CDR1 is MNHEY and CDR2 is SVGAGI. The CDR3 consists of 15 residues. The CDR3 bases are TGTGCCAGCAGGTGGGCTCAGGTTTCCACCGGGGAGCTGTTTTTT. Protein product: CASRWAQVSTGELFF.